Below are 13 T cell receptor beta chains sequenced from a single sample in a study of blood T cell repertoires in COVID-19. Generated by immunoSEQ multiplex PCR, the TCRdb table keeps only in-frame clones and is missing some. The repertoire holds around 94,000 clones, around 90% seen once, with around 2% in the top ten. The source material was peripheral blood. The receptors shown here come from a man aged 45-65 years with active COVID-19.

This rearrangement joins TRBV19 to TRBJ1-6; 9 bases align to TRBD1. The V and J ends lost 4 bases and 7 bases, in that order; junction bases with no gene match: 2. The CDR3 length is 14 residues. CDR1 is LNHDA, CDR2 SQIVND, per germline (reference sequence). In DNA, the CDR3 is TGTGCCAGTAGTACCGGACAGGGGAATTCACCCCTCCACTTT. Amino acid sequence: CASSTGQGNSPLHF. The variable domain in full, completed from reference TRBV19 and TRBJ1-6, reads DGGITQSPKYLFRKEGQNVTLSCEQNLNHDAMYWYRQDPGQGLRLIYYSQIVNDFQKGDIAEGYSVSREKKESFPLTVTSAQKNPTAFYLCASSTGQGNSPLHFGNGTRLTVT.

The gene calls are TRBV30 and TRBJ2-7, with a possible D match to TRBD2 (5 bases). Germline V gives CDR1 GTSNPN, CDR2 SVGIG (reference sequence). This CDR3 is built from 14 residues. Trimming left V 1 base short and J 6 bases short, with 16 bases between. The CDR3 sequence: CAWSAIVVGGEQYF. Written as DNA, the CDR3 is TGTGCCTGGAGTGCAATCGTCGTAGGAGGCGAGCAGTACTTC.

In this sample, this clone turned up once. The genes are TRBV10-3 and TRBJ2-1; a weak D match, TRBD1 (5 bases). V was pared by 0 bases and J by 6 bases, with 6 bases between. From germline, CDR1 is ENHRY and CDR2 SYGVKD. The CDR3 is 13 residues long. The CDR3, as DNA: TGTGCCATCAGTGAGTCGGGGCCCAATGAGCAGTTCTTC. This sequence encodes CAISESGPNEQFF.

This rearrangement joins TRBV12-5 to TRBJ2-2; D gene uncertain. V dropped 7 bases and J dropped 1 base, with 7 bases sitting between them. The CDR3 totals 13 residues. From germline, CDR1 is LGHNT and CDR2 FRNRAP. The CDR3 sequence: CASVEWNTGELFF. For the CDR3, the DNA is TGTGCTAGTGTTGAGTGGAACACCGGGGAGCTGTTTTTT.

The chain employs TRBV28 and TRBJ2-4, with 8 bases fitting TRBD1. This CDR3 is 15 amino acids long. Germline V gene lookup returns CDR1 MDHEN and CDR2 SYDVKM. V gave up 9 bases and J gave up 4 bases; unmatched junction bases: 11. The CDR3 bases are TGTGCCAGTAAACTACAGGACAGGGTAAAAAACATTCAGTACTTC. Translating gives CASKLQDRVKNIQYF.

This sequence joins TRBV3-1 (or the pseudogene TRBV3-2) and TRBJ1-3; D gene uncertain. The V gene's germline CDR1 is LGHDT and CDR2 YNNKEL (reference sequence). V was trimmed by 1 base and J by 0 bases, leaving 4 bases between them. The CDR3 has 14 amino acids. CDR3 in DNA: TGTGCCAGCAGCCAAGCAAACTCTGGAAACACCATATATTTT. It translates to CASSQANSGNTIYF.

V is TRBV10-3 and J is TRBJ2-6; a possible D gene is TRBD2 (6 bases). In germline, CDR1 is ENHRY, CDR2 SYGVKD. Trimming stripped 4 bases from V and 1 base from J, with 8 bases between. The CDR3 consists of 15 residues. This chain's CDR3 is CAISVGGSGANVLTF. The DNA of the CDR3 is TGTGCCATCAGTGTTGGGGGGTCTGGGGCCAACGTCCTGACTTTC.

A single count supports this clone. V gene TRBV14 combines with J gene TRBJ1-1; 7 bases fit TRBD1. Germline V lookup: CDR1 SGHDN, CDR2 FVKESK. With V trimmed by 4 bases and J by 12 bases, 11 bases remained unmatched. The CDR3 is made up of 13 amino acids. For the CDR3, the DNA is TGTGCCAGCAGCCCAACCGGGACAGCCAAATCTTTCTTT. As protein: CASSPTGTAKSFF.

This clone is a singleton in its sample. The chain recombines TRBV14 with TRBJ2-5; 9 bases map to TRBD1. Germline V gene data show CDR1 as SGHDN and CDR2 as FVKESK. The CDR3 consists of 14 residues. Germline trimming cut 4 bases from V and 4 bases from J; bases unmatched to any gene: 4. The CDR3 is CASSRDRVVETQYF. CDR3 bases: TGTGCCAGCAGCCGGGACAGGGTCGTAGAGACCCAGTACTTC.

The genes are TRBV29-1 and TRBJ2-2; D gene uncertain. This CDR3 has 14 amino acids. CDR1 is SQVTM, CDR2 ANQGSEA, per germline. The ends were cut back, 7 bases at V and 4 bases at J, with 16 bases in the middle. The chain's CDR3 is CSAGVGGSTGELFF. CDR3 nucleotide sequence: TGCAGCGCCGGAGTAGGCGGTAGCACCGGGGAGCTGTTTTTT.

This chain uses TRBV13 with TRBJ1-4; D is unclear. Per the germline V gene, CDR1 is PRHDT and CDR2 is FYEKMQ (reference sequence). V lost 3 bases to trimming and J lost 0 bases, with 14 bases between them. CDR3 length: 17 amino acids. DNA for the CDR3: TGTGCCAGCAGCTTCGCAAGGCAGGCCGCAACTAATGAAAAACTGTTTTTT. Amino acids: CASSFARQAATNEKLFF.

This sequence joins TRBV19 and TRBJ2-5; 12 nucleotides agree with TRBD2. Germline V lookup: CDR1 LNHDA, CDR2 SQIVND (reference sequence). V shed 4 bases and J 6 bases; nucleotides not matched to a gene: 6. The CDR3 runs to 15 residues. CDR3 sequence: CASSKTSGGRKTQYF. The CDR3 region has the DNA TGTGCCAGTAGTAAGACTAGCGGGGGACGAAAGACCCAGTACTTC.

V usage is TRBV7-2 and J usage is TRBJ1-2; 11 bases agree with TRBD1. Germline V gene data show CDR1 as SGHTA and CDR2 as FQGNSA. V was pared by 6 bases and J by 8 bases, with 14 bases of the junction left unmatched. The CDR3 has 16 amino acids. The CDR3 sequence is CASRREAGTGGGGYTF. CDR3 nucleotides: TGTGCCAGCAGGCGGGAGGCCGGGACAGGGGGTGGCGGCTACACCTTC.